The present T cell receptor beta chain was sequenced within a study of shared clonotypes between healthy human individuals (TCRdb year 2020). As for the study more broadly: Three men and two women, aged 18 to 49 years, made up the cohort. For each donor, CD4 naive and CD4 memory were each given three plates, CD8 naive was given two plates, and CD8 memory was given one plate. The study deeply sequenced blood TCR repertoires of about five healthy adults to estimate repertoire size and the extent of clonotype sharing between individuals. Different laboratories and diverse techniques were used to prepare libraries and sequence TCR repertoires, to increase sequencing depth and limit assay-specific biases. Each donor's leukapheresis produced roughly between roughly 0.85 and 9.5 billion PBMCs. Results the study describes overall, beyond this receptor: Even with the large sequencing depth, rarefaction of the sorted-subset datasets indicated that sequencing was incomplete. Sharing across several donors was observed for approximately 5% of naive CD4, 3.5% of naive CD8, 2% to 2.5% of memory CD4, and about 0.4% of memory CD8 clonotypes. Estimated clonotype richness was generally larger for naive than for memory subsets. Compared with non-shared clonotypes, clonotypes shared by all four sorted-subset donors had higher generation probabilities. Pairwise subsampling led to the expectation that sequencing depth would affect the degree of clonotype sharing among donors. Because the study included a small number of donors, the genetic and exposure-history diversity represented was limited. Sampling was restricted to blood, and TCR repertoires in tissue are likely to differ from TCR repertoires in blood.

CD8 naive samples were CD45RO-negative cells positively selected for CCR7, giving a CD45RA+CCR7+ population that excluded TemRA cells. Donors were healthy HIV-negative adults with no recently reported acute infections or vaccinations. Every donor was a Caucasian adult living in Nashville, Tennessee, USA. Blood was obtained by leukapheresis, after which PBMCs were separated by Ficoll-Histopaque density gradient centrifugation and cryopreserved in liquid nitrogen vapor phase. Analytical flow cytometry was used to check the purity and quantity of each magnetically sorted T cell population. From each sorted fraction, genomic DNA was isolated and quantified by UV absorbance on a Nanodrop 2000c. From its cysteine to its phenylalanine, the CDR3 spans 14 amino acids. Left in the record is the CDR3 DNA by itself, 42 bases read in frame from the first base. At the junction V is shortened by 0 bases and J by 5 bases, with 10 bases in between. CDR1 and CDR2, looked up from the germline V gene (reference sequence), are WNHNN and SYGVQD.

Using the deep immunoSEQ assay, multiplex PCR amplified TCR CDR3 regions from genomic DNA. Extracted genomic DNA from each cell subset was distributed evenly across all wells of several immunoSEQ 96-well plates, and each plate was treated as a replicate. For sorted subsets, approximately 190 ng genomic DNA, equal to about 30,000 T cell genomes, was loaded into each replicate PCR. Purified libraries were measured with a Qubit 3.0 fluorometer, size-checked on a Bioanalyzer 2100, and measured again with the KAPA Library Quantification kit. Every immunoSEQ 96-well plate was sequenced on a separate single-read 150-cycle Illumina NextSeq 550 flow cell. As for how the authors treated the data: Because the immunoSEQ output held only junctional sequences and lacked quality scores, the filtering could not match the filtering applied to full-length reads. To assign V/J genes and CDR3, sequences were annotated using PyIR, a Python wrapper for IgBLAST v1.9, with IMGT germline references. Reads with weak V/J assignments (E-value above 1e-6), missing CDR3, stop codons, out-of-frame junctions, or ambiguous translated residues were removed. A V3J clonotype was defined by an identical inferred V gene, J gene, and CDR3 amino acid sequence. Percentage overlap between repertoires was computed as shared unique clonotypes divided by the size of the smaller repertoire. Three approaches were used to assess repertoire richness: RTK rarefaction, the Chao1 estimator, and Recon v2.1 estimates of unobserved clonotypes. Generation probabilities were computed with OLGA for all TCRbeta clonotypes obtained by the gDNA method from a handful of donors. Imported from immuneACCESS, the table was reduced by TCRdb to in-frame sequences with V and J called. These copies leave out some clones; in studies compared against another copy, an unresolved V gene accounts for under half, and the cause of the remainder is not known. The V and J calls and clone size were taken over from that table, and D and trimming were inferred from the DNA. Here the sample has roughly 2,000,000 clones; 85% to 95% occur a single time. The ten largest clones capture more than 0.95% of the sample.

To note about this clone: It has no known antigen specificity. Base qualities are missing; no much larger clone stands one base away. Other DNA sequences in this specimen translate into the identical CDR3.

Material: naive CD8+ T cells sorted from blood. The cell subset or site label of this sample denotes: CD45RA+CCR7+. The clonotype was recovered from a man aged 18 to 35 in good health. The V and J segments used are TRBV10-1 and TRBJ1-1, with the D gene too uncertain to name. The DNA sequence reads TGCGCCAGCAGTGAGTCCCCGGGGAGGACTGAAGCTTTCTTT. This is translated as CASSESPGRTEAFF.